This T cell receptor (beta chain) came from a study of blood T cell repertoires in COVID-19 (dated by TCRdb to about 2020). Some background on the complete study: Samples covering the acute and convalescent phases of COVID-19 were provided by collaborators in the United States, Italy and Spain. A de-identified subject ID, COVID-19 status, age in years and sex were almost always included in the sample metadata. Samples were obtained from the ongoing ImmuneRACE study (first 160 participants) and from about 1,300 subjects provided by 6 global collaborators. Where available, HLA class I and class II types were obtained from metadata supplied by the sample provider rather than from assay-based typing. Deeply sampled blood TCRbeta repertoires from subjects exposed to, actively infected with, or recovered from COVID-19 were included in the dataset. The prospective study material was composed of cDNA or gDNA derived from T cells, B-cell-depleted T cells, or PBMCs. A freely available public database, intended as a resource for researchers studying the immune response to SARS-CoV-2, is where the repertoires were released.

A word on this clone: No antigen is known for it. Qualities for individual bases were not recorded, and no much larger clone is one base off.

For CDR1 and CDR2, the germline V gene lists MGHRA and YSYEKL. Measured from the cysteine to the phenylalanine, the CDR3 is 16 residues long. CDR3 DNA only is kept here, 48 bases in frame from base 1. V was cut back by 1 base and J by 6 bases, leaving a gap of 16 bases between them. The paper's findings and limits, for the study overall: Clinical and demographic metadata were provided uncurated, with the amount varying by source and participant.

TCRbeta CDR3 regions were amplified from genomic DNA using the immunoSEQ Assay, a bias-controlled multiplex PCR. Regarding the original processing steps: The number of nucleated cells in each sample was estimated by amplification of reference gene primers within the assay. Sequence reads were collapsed and filtered to measure the absolute abundance of every unique TCRbeta CDR3 rearrangement. For each sample, productive Simpson clonality was calculated by taking the square root of Simpson's diversity index across productive rearrangements. In TCRdb, the immuneACCESS table is reduced to in-frame sequences with V and J assigned. These tables do not hold every clone; where another copy was compared, an unresolved V gene accounts for under half, and the others remain unexplained. From that table come the V and J calls and clone size; the DNA was used to work out D and trimming. This sample has around 230,000 clones in its table, and under 90% of those were observed once. The ten largest clones capture around 4.2% of the sample.

Participants in the prospective study were enrolled through a virtual design, were aged about 18 to 100 years, and lived in roughly 24 United States geographic areas. Cohort assignment in the prospective study relied on participant-reported clinical history from a screening survey and a study questionnaire. In the prospective study, whole blood, serum and a nasopharyngeal or oropharyngeal swab were collected from each participant by mobile phlebotomists. Over a 2-month period, participants in the prospective study had the option of providing additional blood draws and questionnaires. Before DNA extraction, blood samples from the prospective study were shipped at room temperature or frozen.

The chain is made from TRBV4-1 and TRBJ2-1; TRBD2 is possibly the D segment (6 matching bases). Sequencing used PBMCs or T cells enriched from blood (not recorded which). The receptor was derived from a woman aged 25-40 years with acute COVID-19. The DNA sequence reads TGCGCCAGCAGCCAAGTCCGCGGGGCTAAACTCAATGAGCAGTTCTTC. It codes for CASSQVRGAKLNEQFF.